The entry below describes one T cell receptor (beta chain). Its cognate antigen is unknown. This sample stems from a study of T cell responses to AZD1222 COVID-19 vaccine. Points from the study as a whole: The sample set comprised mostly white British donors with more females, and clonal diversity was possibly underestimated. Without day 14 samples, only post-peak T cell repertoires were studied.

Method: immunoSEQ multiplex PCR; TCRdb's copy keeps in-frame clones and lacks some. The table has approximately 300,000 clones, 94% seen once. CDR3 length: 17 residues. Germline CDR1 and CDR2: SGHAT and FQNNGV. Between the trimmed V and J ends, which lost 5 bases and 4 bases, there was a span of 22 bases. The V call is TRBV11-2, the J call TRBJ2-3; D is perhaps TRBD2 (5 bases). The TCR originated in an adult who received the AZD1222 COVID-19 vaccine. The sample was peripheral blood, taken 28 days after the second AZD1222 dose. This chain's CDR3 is CASSQAPAGRYPDTQYF. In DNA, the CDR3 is TGTGCCAGCAGCCAGGCCCCGGCGGGCCGCTATCCAGATACGCAGTATTTT.